This T cell receptor (beta chain) is drawn from a study of shared clonotypes between healthy human individuals. Study background: Ranging from 18 to 49 in age, donors were two women and three men.

At the deep level, the assay was run. Every unsorted PBMC PCR replicate was loaded with about 300 ng DNA, 33,000 or so T cell genomes. The repertoire was sequenced with immunoSEQ multiplex PCR; TCRdb's copy has only in-frame clones and lacks some. The repertoire holds about half a million clones, approximately 81% seen once, with 9.5% to 15% in the top ten. For this clone: Given a far larger clone just one base away, this is likely a sequencing read error. This likely comes from a read error, as the CDR3 has no conserved phenylalanine or tryptophan at its end.

This CDR3 is built from 15 residues. Germline V gene data show CDR1 as LNHDA and CDR2 as SQIVND (reference sequence). V was cut by 3 bases and J by 1 base, with 12 bases left in between. Material: PBMCs. The rearrangement uses TRBV19 and TRBJ1-1; tentative D call: TRBD1 (5 bases). The TCR sequence derives from a woman aged 40 to 50 in good health. Some clones in this sample may be carry-over from other donors' samples. In nucleotides, the CDR3 is TGTGCCAGTAGTATTGGGACGAGAACGAACACTGAAGCTTTCTGT. It encodes CASSIGTRTNTEAFC.